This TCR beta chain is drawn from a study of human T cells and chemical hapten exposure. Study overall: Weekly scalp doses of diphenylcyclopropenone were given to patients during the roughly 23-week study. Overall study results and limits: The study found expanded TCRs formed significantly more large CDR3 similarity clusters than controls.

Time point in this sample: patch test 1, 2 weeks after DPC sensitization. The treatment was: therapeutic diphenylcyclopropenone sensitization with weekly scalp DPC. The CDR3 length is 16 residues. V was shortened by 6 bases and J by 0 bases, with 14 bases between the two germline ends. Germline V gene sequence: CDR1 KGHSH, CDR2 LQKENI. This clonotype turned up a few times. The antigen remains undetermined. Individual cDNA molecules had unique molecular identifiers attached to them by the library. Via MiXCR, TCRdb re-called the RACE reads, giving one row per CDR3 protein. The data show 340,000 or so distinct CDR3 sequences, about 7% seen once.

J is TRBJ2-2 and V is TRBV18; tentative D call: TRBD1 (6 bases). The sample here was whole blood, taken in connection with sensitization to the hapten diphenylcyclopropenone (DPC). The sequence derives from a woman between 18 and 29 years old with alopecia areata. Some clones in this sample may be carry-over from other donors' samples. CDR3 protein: CASSPTRGANTGELFF. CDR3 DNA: TGTGCCAGCTCGCCCACCAGGGGAGCGAACACCGGGGAGCTGTTTTTT.